This TCR beta chain came from a study of cytomegalovirus exposure and HLA in healthy donors. Findings and caveats of the study: Analysis performed later showed TCR beta chains linked to HLA being more clonally expanded than equally common others. It has been reported that TCR beta sequences accurately predicted the HLA-A and HLA-B alleles of most subjects. Most TCR sequences showed up rarely, but some public TCRs showed up in many donors.

Primers: 60 Vbeta forward and 13 Jbeta reverse. Sequencing used immunoSEQ multiplex PCR; TCRdb keeps in-frame clones, though not all of them. The table shows about 120,000 clones, with around 65% occurring only once. CDR3 length equals 13 residues. V lost 3 bases and J lost 8; bases outside the gene matches: 5. CDR1 is SGDLS, CDR2 YYNGEE, per germline. In the case of this clone: Its target is unknown.

This sequence was found in a young man in good health and CMV-seronegative. The V and J genes are TRBV9 and TRBJ2-4; 7 nucleotides match TRBD1. Sequenced: PBMCs. Written as DNA, the CDR3 is TGTGCCAGCAGCGACGGACAGGCTGACATTCAGTACTTC. Amino acids: CASSDGQADIQYF. The variable domain in full, with the rest retrieved from reference TRBV9 and TRBJ2-4, is DSGVTQTPKHLITATGQRVTLRCSPRSGDLSVYWYQQSLDQGLQFLIQYYNGEERAKGNILERFSAQQFPDLHSELNLSSLELGDSALYFCASSDGQADIQYFGAGTRLSVL.